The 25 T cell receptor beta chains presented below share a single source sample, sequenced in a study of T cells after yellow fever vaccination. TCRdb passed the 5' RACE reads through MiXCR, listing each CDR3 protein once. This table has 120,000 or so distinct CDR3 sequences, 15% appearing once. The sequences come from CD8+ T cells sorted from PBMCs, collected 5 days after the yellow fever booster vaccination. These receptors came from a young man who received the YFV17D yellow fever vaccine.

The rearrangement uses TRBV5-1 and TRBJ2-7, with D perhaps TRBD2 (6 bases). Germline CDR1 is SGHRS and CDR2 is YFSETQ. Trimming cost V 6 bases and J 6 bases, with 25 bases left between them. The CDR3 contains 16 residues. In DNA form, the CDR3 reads TGCGCCAGCACCGCGACTCGGGGGTTGAGTGAGGGCGAGCAGTACTTC. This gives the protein CASTATRGLSEGEQYF.

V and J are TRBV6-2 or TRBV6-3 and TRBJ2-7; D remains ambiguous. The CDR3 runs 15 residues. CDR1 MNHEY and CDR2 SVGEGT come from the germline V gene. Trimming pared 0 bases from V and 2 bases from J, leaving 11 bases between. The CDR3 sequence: CASSYSSRNAYEQYV. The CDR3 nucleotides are TGTGCCAGCAGTTACTCGTCCCGAAACGCCTACGAGCAGTACGTC.

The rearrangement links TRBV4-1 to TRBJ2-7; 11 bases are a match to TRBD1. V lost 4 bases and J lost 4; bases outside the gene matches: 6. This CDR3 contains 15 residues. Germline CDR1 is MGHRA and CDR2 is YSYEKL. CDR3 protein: CASSRGQGDGYEQYF. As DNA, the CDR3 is TGCGCCAGCAGCCGGGGACAGGGGGATGGGTACGAGCAGTACTTC.

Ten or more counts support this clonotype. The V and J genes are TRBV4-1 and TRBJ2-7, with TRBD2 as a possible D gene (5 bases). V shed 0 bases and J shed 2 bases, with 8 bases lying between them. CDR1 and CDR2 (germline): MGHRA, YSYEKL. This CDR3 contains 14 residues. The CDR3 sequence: CASSQEAGTYEQYV. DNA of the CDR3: TGCGCCAGCAGCCAAGAGGCCGGGACCTACGAGCAGTACGTC.

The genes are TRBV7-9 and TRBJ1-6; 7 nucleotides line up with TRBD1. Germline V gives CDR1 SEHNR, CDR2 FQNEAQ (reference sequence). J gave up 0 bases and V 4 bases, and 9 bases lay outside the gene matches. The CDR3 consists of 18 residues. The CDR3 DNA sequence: TGTGCCAGCAGCTCCTGGACAGGCCTGAGCTCCTATAATTCACCCCTCCACTTT. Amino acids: CASSSWTGLSSYNSPLHF.

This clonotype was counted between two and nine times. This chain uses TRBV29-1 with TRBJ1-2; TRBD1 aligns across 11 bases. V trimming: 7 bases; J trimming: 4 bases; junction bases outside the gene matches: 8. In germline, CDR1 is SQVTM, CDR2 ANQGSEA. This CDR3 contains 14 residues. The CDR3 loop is CSGTGGPLGYGYTF. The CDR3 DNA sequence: TGCAGCGGGACAGGGGGCCCGCTGGGCTATGGCTACACCTTC.

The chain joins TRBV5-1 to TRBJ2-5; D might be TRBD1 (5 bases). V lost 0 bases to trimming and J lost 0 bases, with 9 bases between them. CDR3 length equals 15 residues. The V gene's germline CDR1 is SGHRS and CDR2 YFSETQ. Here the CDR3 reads CASSLGTTYQETQYF. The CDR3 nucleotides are TGCGCCAGCAGCTTGGGGACAACATACCAAGAGACCCAGTACTTC.

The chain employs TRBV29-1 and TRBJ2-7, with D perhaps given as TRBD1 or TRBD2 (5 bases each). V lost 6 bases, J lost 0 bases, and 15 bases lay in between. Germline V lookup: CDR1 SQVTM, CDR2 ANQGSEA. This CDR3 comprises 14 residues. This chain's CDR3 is CSVVGADYSYEQYF. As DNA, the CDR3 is TGCAGCGTGGTCGGGGCAGACTACTCCTACGAGCAGTACTTC.

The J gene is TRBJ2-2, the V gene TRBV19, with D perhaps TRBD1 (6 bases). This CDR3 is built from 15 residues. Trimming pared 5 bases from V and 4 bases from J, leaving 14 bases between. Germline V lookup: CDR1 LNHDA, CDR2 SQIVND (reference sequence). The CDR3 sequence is CASSWVQGFTGELFF. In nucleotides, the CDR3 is TGTGCCAGTAGTTGGGTGCAGGGGTTCACCGGGGAGCTGTTTTTT.

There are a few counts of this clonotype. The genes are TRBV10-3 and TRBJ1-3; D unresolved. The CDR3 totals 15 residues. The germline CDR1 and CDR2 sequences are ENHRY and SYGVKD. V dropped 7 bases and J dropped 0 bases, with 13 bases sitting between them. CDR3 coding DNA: TGTGCCATCACCCCCGACGGTACCTCTGGAAACACCATATATTTT. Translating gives CAITPDGTSGNTIYF.

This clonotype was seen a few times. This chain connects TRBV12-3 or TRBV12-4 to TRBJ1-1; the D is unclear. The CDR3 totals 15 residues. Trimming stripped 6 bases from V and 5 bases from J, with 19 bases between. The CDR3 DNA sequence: TGTGCCAGCAGCGTATTGACCCTCCCGAAGACTGAAGCTTTCTTT. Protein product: CASSVLTLPKTEAFF.

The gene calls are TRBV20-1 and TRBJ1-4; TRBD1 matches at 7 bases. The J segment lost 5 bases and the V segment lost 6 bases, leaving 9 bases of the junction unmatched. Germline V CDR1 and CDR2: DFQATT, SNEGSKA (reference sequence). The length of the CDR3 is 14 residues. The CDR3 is CSATGAGGNEKLFF. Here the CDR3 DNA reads TGCAGTGCCACCGGGGCAGGGGGGAATGAAAAACTGTTTTTT.

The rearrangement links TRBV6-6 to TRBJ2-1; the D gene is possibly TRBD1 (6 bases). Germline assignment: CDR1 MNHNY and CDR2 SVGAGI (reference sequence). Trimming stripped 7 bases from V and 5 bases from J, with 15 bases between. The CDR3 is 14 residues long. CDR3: CASNLPDSNNEQFF. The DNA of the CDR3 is TGTGCCAGCAACTTACCGGACAGCAACAATGAGCAGTTCTTC.

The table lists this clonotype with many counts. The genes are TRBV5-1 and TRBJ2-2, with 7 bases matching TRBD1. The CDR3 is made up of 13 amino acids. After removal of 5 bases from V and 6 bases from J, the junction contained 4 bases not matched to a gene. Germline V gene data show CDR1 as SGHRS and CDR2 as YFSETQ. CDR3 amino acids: CASRPGQAGELFF. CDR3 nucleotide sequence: TGCGCCAGCAGACCCGGACAGGCCGGGGAGCTGTTTTTT.

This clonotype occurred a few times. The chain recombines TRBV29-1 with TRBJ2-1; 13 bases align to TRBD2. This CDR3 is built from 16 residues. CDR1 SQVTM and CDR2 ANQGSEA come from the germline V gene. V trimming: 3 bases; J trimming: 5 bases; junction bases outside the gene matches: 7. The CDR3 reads CSVELGLAGRHNEQFF. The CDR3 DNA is TGCAGCGTTGAGCTGGGACTAGCGGGGCGTCACAATGAGCAGTTCTTC.

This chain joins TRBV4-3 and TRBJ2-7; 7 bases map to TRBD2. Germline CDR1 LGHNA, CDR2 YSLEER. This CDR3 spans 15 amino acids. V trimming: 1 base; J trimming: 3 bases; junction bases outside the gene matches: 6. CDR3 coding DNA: TGCGCCAGCAGCCAAGGACTAGCCGCCCACTACGAGCAGTACGTC. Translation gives CASSQGLAAHYEQYV.

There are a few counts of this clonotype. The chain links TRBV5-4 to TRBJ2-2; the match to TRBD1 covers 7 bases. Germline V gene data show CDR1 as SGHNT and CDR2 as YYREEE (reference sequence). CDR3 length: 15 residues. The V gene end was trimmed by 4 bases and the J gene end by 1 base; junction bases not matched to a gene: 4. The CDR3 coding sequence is TGTGCCAGCAGCGCAAGGACAGGGAACACCGGGGAGCTGTTTTTT. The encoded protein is CASSARTGNTGELFF.

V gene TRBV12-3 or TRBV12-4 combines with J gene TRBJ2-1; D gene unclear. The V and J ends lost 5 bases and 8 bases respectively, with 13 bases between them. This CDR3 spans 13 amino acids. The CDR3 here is CASSPRHTDEQFF. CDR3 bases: TGTGCCAGCAGTCCCCGGCATACCGATGAGCAGTTCTTC.

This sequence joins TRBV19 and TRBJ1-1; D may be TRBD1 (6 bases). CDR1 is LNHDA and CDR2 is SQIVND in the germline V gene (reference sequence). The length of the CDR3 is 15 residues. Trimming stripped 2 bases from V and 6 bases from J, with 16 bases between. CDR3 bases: TGTGCCAGTAGTATAACAGGGTCTTTGGGTCCTGAAGCTTTCTTT. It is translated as CASSITGSLGPEAFF. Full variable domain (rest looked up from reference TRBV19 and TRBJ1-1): DGGITQSPKYLFRKEGQNVTLSCEQNLNHDAMYWYRQDPGQGLRLIYYSQIVNDFQKGDIAEGYSVSREKKESFPLTVTSAQKNPTAFYLCASSITGSLGPEAFFGQGTRLTVV.

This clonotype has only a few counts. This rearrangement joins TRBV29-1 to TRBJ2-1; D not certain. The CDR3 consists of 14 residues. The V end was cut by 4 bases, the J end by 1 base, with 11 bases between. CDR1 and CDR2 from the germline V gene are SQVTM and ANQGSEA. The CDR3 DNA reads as TGCAGCGTTGTGATGTCCGAGTCCTACAATGAGCAGTTCTTC. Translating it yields CSVVMSESYNEQFF.

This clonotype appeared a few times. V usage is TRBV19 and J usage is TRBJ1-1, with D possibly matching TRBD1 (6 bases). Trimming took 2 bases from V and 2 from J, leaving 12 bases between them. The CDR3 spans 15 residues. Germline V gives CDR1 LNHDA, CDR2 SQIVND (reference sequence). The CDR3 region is CASSIKGHRNTEAFF. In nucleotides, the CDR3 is TGTGCCAGTAGTATAAAGGGACATCGCAACACTGAAGCTTTCTTT.

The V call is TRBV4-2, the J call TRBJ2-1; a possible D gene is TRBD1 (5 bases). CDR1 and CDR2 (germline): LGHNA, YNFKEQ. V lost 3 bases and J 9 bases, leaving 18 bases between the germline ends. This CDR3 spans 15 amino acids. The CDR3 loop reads CASSQTSAREGEQFF. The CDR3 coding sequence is TGTGCCAGCAGCCAGACCTCCGCCAGGGAAGGTGAGCAGTTCTTC.

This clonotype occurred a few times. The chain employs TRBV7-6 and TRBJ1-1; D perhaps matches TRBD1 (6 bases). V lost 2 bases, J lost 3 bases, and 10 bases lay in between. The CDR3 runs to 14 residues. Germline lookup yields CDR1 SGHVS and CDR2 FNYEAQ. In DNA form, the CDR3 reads TGTGCCAGCAGCTTATATGAGGGGGACACTGAAGCTTTCTTT. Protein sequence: CASSLYEGDTEAFF.

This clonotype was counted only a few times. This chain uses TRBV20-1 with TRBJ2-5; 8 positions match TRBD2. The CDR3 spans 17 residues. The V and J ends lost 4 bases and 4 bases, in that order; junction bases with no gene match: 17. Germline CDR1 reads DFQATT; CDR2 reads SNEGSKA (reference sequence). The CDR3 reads CSATPNPFRGGSETQYF. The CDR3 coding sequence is TGCAGTGCTACTCCTAACCCCTTCCGCGGGGGGTCAGAGACCCAGTACTTC.

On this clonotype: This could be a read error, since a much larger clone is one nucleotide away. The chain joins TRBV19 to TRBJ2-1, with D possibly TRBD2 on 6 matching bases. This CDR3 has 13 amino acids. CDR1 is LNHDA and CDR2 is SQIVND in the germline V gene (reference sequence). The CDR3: CASSIGGANGQFF. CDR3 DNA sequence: TGTGCCAGTAGTATTGGAGGGGCCAATGGGCAGTTCTTC.